The present T cell receptor beta chain was sequenced within a study of T cells in Graves' hyperthyroidism and ophthalmopathy. The table lists this clonotype with many counts. TCR beta CDR3 regions were amplified from RNA transcripts. HTBI primers drove first-round RT-PCR of the TCR CDR3. TCRdb processed the multiplex PCR reads anew with MiXCR; each CDR3 protein has one entry. The sample holds around 600,000 distinct CDR3 sequences, about 15% seen once. Between the trimmed V and J ends, which lost 1 base and 6 bases, there was a span of 14 bases. Germline V gene data show CDR1 as SGHRS and CDR2 as YFSETQ. The CDR3 spans 14 residues.

This receptor was identified in a woman in her 30s with Graves' hyperthyroidism. Sequenced sample: blood. V gene TRBV5-1 combines with J gene TRBJ2-7; perhaps TRBD2 as D (5 bases). CDR3 coding DNA: TGCGCCAGCAGCTTGCTTCGGGATTCGGGCGAGCAGTACTTC. Its protein is CASSLLRDSGEQYF.